The rows below give T cell receptor beta chains drawn from one sample of a study of T cell repertoires in cytomegalovirus infection. TCRdb re-analysed the reads in MiXCR, keeping a single row per CDR3 protein. The top ten clones hold about half of a sample with roughly 230,000 distinct CDR3 sequences, 17% of them seen once. Sequenced material: CD8+ T cells from PBMCs. These receptor sequences come from a human donor in good health (CMV status not recorded). Some clones in this sample may be carry-over from other donors' samples. Each CDR3 is given with its conserved first and last residue. A D gene is named only where the DNA matches it firmly. The size entry is marked missing in some rows and otherwise reads once, few, many or a size class.

D gene,V gene,J gene,clone size,CDR3 DNA,CDR3 protein
.,TRBV4-2,TRBJ2-1,many,TGTGCCAGCAGCTCGTCGGGGGAGCAGTTCTTC,CASSSSGEQFF
.,TRBV10-3,TRBJ2-1,few,TGTGCCATCAGTCCAGAGGAGGGTAATGAGCAGTTCTTC,CAISPEEGNEQFF
TRBD2,TRBV7-2,TRBJ2-1,many,TGTGCCAGCAGCGCACAACTAGCGGGGGGGCCCTATGAGCAGTTCTTC,CASSAQLAGGPYEQFF
.,TRBV7-8,TRBJ1-1,.,TGTGCCAGCAGCTTTGCCGCCGGGACAATGCCTTTAACCGAAATGAACACTGAAGCTTTCTTT,CASSFAAGTMPLTEMNTEAFF
.,TRBV28,TRBJ1-2,.,TGTGCCAGCCAGGGATTAGCTAACTATGGCTACACCTTC,CASQGLANYGYTF
.,TRBV6-4,TRBJ2-1,.,TGTGCCAGCAGTGACTCGGAGGGTGGCGATGAGCAGTTCTTC,CASSDSEGGDEQFF
TRBD2,TRBV5-1,TRBJ2-3,once,TGCGCCAGTAGAAATTACGGGACTAGCGGGCTGTCGGATACGCAGTATTTT,CASRNYGTSGLSDTQYF
.,TRBV19,TRBJ1-1,many,TGTGCCAGTAGATCCGGGAACACTGAAGCTTTCTTT,CASRSGNTEAFF
.,TRBV7-8,TRBJ2-2,many,TGTGCCAGCAGCTTGGCCTACACCGGGGAGCTGTTTTTT,CASSLAYTGELFF
.,TRBV20-1,TRBJ1-1,many,TGCAGTGCTAGAGATTTCGCAGGGTTCCTACCACGGGACACTGAAGCTTTCTTT,CSARDFAGFLPRDTEAFF
.,TRBV5-5,TRBJ1-5,.,TGTGCCAGCAGCCTGAATGGGGACCGCAATCAGCCCCAGCATTTT,CASSLNGDRNQPQHF
.,TRBV6-2/TRBV6-3,TRBJ2-3,.,TGTGCCAGCAAAGGGGGAGATACGCAGTATTTT,CASKGGDTQYF
.,TRBV6-2/TRBV6-3,TRBJ1-1,.,TGTGCCAGCAGCCACCCGTACCGGGACGGAACAGCTGAAGCTTTCTTT,CASSHPYRDGTAEAFF
.,TRBV28,TRBJ1-1,many,TGTGCCAGCAGTTTCGGGATCGGGATGAACACTGAAGCTTTCTTT,CASSFGIGMNTEAFF
.,TRBV7-8,TRBJ1-1,many,TGTGCCAGCAGCTTCCCCCAGGACAGCATGAACACTGAAGCTTTCTTT,CASSFPQDSMNTEAFF
.,TRBV6-5,TRBJ2-1,few,TGTGCCAGCAGTTACTCGTTACGTCGGGTGGTTCACAATGAGCAGTTCTTC,CASSYSLRRVVHNEQFF
.,TRBV11-2,TRBJ2-3,many,TGTGCCAGCAGCTTAGAGCCCCTTGGCTTAGATACGCAGTATTTT,CASSLEPLGLDTQYF
.,TRBV7-8,TRBJ2-2,many,TGTGCCAGCAGCTACCCCGGTCGGGCAGGGGCCGGGGAGCTGTTTTTT,CASSYPGRAGAGELFF
.,TRBV12-3/TRBV12-4,TRBJ2-3,many,TGTGCCAGCAGTGTCACAGGGACTACAGATACGCAGTATTTT,CASSVTGTTDTQYF
.,TRBV4-1,TRBJ2-5,few,TGCGCCAGCAGCCGAAGGGAGACCCAGTACTTC,CASSRRETQYF
.,TRBV27,TRBJ2-6,.,TGTGCCAGCAGTACTGGGGTTACCGGCTCTGGGGCCAACGTCCTGACTTTC,CASSTGVTGSGANVLTF
.,TRBV7-2,TRBJ2-6,many,TGTGCCAGCAGCTTAGTTCCCGCGGGGATGATCGATTTGTCTGGGGCCAACGTCCTGACTTTC,CASSLVPAGMIDLSGANVLTF
.,TRBV6-5,TRBJ1-2,many,TGTGCCAGCACCTCGGGCGCATTAGGCTACACCTTC,CASTSGALGYTF
TRBD2,TRBV5-4,TRBJ2-3,.,TGTGCCAACAGTCGGACTAGCGGGGGGTCAGATACGCAGTATTTT,CANSRTSGGSDTQYF
TRBD2,TRBV28,TRBJ2-1,.,TGTGCCAGCAGTTTGCGGGGGGGCCTTTATCCGTTCTTC,CASSLRGGLYPFF
.,TRBV7-9,TRBJ1-5,many,TGTGCCAGCAGCCCCACCACTAATCAGCCCCAGCATTTT,CASSPTTNQPQHF
.,TRBV4-1,TRBJ2-5,few,TGCGCCAGCAGCCAAGACCTGGCGGAGACCCAGTACTTC,CASSQDLAETQYF
TRBD2,TRBV20-1,TRBJ2-1,few,TGCAGTGCTGCCCGGACTAGCGGGGGGACTTACAATGAGCAGTTCTTC,CSAARTSGGTYNEQFF
.,TRBV28,TRBJ2-4,few,TGTGCCAGCAGTTTAGAGTCAGGGGACCTAGCCAAAAACATTCAGTACTTC,CASSLESGDLAKNIQYF
TRBD2,TRBV5-1,TRBJ2-5,.,TGCGCCAGCAGCTTGGAGCTAGCGGGCTCCCGAGAGACCCAGTACTTC,CASSLELAGSRETQYF
.,TRBV4-1,TRBJ1-5,.,TGCGCCAGCAGCTGGGGATTGTCTCAGCCCCAGCATTTT,CASSWGLSQPQHF
.,TRBV7-9,TRBJ1-5,many,TGTGCCAGCAGCTTATCACAGGGCCCCAATCAGCCCCAGCATTTT,CASSLSQGPNQPQHF
TRBD1,TRBV12-3/TRBV12-4,TRBJ2-5,many,TGTGCCAGCAGTCGGACAGAAGGCAGGGGGCCTGACGTGGAGACCCAGTACTTC,CASSRTEGRGPDVETQYF
.,TRBV6-5,TRBJ2-3,many,TGTGCCAGCAGTTACGGAGCGGAAGGCACAGATACGCAGTATTTT,CASSYGAEGTDTQYF
TRBD2,TRBV7-8,TRBJ2-5,many,TGTGCCAGCAGCCCGCGACTAGCGGGGGCCGAAGTGGAGACCCAGTACTTC,CASSPRLAGAEVETQYF
TRBD2,TRBV7-9,TRBJ2-7,many,TGTGCCAGCAGCACGGCAGGGACTACCTCCTACGAGCAGTACTTC,CASSTAGTTSYEQYF
.,TRBV11-2,TRBJ2-7,many,TGTGCCAGCAGCTTAGTGGGGAACCCCTACGAGCAGTACTTC,CASSLVGNPYEQYF
.,TRBV15,TRBJ1-1,few,TGTGCCACCAGCAGAACCGCGAGCCTTACTGAAGCTTTCTTT,CATSRTASLTEAFF
TRBD1,TRBV20-1,TRBJ2-3,many,TGCAGTGCAACGTCACCGGGACAGCTTAGCACAGATACGCAGTATTTT,CSATSPGQLSTDTQYF
.,TRBV12-3/TRBV12-4,TRBJ2-4,.,TGTGCCAGCAGTTTAAGCTACATTCAGTACTTC,CASSLSYIQYF
TRBD1,TRBV6-2/TRBV6-3,TRBJ1-4,.,TGTGCCAGCAGCCGCCGGGACAGTGAAAAACTGTTTTTT,CASSRRDSEKLFF
TRBD2,TRBV28,TRBJ2-3,few,TGTGCCAGCAGTTTCGCGAAGCTCGCGGGGGGCTCAGATACGCAGTATTTT,CASSFAKLAGGSDTQYF
TRBD2,TRBV6-2/TRBV6-3,TRBJ2-5,few,TGTGCCAGCAGAAATAAGACGGGACTAGCGGGATTCCAAGAGACCCAGTACTTC,CASRNKTGLAGFQETQYF
.,TRBV20-1,TRBJ2-1,.,TGCAGTGCGGCGCGCGGGTACAATGAGCAGTTCTTC,CSAARGYNEQFF
.,TRBV29-1,TRBJ1-2,.,TGCAGCTCCCGGGACAATTGGGGCTACACCTTC,CSSRDNWGYTF